A single sample is the source of the 30 T cell receptor beta chains below, sequenced in a study of blood T cell repertoires in COVID-19. Profiled with immunoSEQ multiplex PCR; TCRdb holds only in-frame clones, not every one. The repertoire holds 150,000 to 200,000 clones, 65% to 90% seen once, with less than 2% in the top ten. Sequencing was carried out using peripheral blood. These receptors were obtained from a human donor in a cohort sampled during active COVID-19.

This clone has a handful of counts. This chain links TRBV11-3 with TRBJ1-6; D remains unclear. Trimming stripped 5 bases from V and 10 bases from J, with 9 bases between. This CDR3 comprises 12 residues. Germline CDR1 is SGHNT and CDR2 is YENEEA. The CDR3 sequence is CASSRGGSPLHF. The CDR3 coding sequence is TGTGCCAGCAGCCGCGGAGGGTCACCCCTCCACTTT. Full variable domain (rest looked up from reference TRBV11-3 and TRBJ1-6): EAGVVQSPRYKIIEKKQPVAFWCNPISGHNTLYWYLQNLGQGPELLIRYENEEAVDDSQLPKDRFSAERLKGVDSTLKIQPAELGDSAVYLCASSRGGSPLHFGNGTRLTVT.

V usage is TRBV4-1 and J usage is TRBJ2-5, with TRBD2 as a possible D gene (6 bases). V shed 0 bases and J shed 7 bases, with 15 bases lying between them. This CDR3 spans 15 amino acids. Germline V lookup: CDR1 MGHRA, CDR2 YSYEKL. The CDR3 here is CASSQEGLASGTQYF. The CDR3 nucleotides are TGCGCCAGCAGCCAAGAGGGGCTAGCGTCGGGGACCCAGTACTTC.

This chain connects TRBV7-3 to TRBJ2-6; D is unresolved. The V end lost 5 bases, the J end lost 0 bases, and 8 bases lay between the germline ends. The CDR3 length is 15 residues. The V gene's germline CDR1 is SGHTA and CDR2 FQGTGA. This CDR3 reads CASSPQLSGANVLTF. The CDR3 region has the DNA TGTGCCAGCAGCCCACAGCTCTCTGGGGCCAACGTCCTGACTTTC. Based on the CDR3 plus reference TRBV7-3 and TRBJ2-6, the full variable domain is GAGVSQTPSNKVTEKGKYVELRCDPISGHTALYWYRQSLGQGPEFLIYFQGTGAADDSGLPNDRFFAVRPEGSVSTLKIQRTERGDSAVYLCASSPQLSGANVLTFGAGSRLTVL.

The rearrangement links TRBV2 to TRBJ1-5; unclear D gene. Between the trimmed V and J ends, which lost 0 bases and 7 bases, there was a span of 13 bases. Germline assignment: CDR1 SNHLY and CDR2 FYNNEI. The length of the CDR3 is 15 residues. Here the CDR3 DNA reads TGTGCCAGCAGTGAAGCGAGAGGGAACAACCAGCCCCAGCATTTT. Its protein is CASSEARGNNQPQHF.

The chain combines TRBV18 with TRBJ1-6, with TRBD1 matching 7 bases. Germline trimming cut 3 bases from V and 0 bases from J; bases unmatched to any gene: 2. Germline CDR1 and CDR2: KGHSH and LQKENI. The CDR3 runs to 16 residues. This CDR3 is CASSPRDSSYNSPLHF. CDR3 nucleotides: TGTGCCAGCTCACCCCGGGACAGCTCCTATAATTCACCCCTCCACTTT.

The chain couples TRBV28 to TRBJ2-7, with D unclear. The CDR3 runs to 14 residues. Deletions cut 7 bases from V and 0 bases from J, with 13 bases between. Germline CDR1 is MDHEN and CDR2 is SYDVKM. Written as DNA, the CDR3 is TGTGCCAGCAAAGTTGCCTCGAGCTCCTACGAGCAGTACTTC. Translated, it gives CASKVASSSYEQYF.

The rearrangement uses TRBV19 and TRBJ1-1; a possible D gene is TRBD1 (6 bases). From germline, CDR1 is LNHDA and CDR2 SQIVND (reference sequence). V was cut by 6 bases and J by 5 bases, with 22 bases left in between. This CDR3 is 16 amino acids long. Here the CDR3 DNA reads TGTGCCAGTAGCCCCTCTAGGGAGGGGGGCCGGACTGAAGCTTTCTTT. Protein product: CASSPSREGGRTEAFF. The full variable domain, completed using reference TRBV19 and TRBJ1-1, is DGGITQSPKYLFRKEGQNVTLSCEQNLNHDAMYWYRQDPGQGLRLIYYSQIVNDFQKGDIAEGYSVSREKKESFPLTVTSAQKNPTAFYLCASSPSREGGRTEAFFGQGTRLTVV.

V and J are TRBV20-1 and TRBJ2-4, with D perhaps matching TRBD1 (6 bases). Trimming shortened V by 3 bases and J by 5 bases, and 14 bases separated the two germline ends. This CDR3 region has 14 residues. Per the germline V gene, CDR1 is DFQATT and CDR2 is SNEGSKA (reference sequence). The CDR3 reads CSASSTGIENIQYF. The CDR3 DNA reads as TGCAGTGCTAGTAGTACAGGGATCGAAAACATTCAGTACTTC.

The CDR3 nucleotides are TGTGCCAGCAGCTTGTTAGCGGGGCAAGAGACCCAGTACTTC. Amino acids: CASSLLAGQETQYF. The gene calls are TRBV5-4 and TRBJ2-5, with TRBD2 matching 8 bases. There are 14 residues in the CDR3. Germline-derived CDR1 and CDR2 are SGHNT and YYREEE (reference sequence). Losses at the gene ends were 1 base for V and 2 bases for J; bases not matched to a gene: 1.

This rearrangement joins TRBV5-1 to TRBJ1-1; a weak D match, TRBD1 (6 bases). V lost 1 base, J lost 3 bases, and 22 bases lay in between. CDR1 and CDR2 (germline): SGHRS, YFSETQ. The CDR3 consists of 18 residues. The CDR3 loop is CASSLLGGGISGDTEAFF. The CDR3 DNA follows: TGCGCCAGCAGCTTGTTGGGAGGGGGGATATCTGGGGACACTGAAGCTTTCTTT.

The V and J genes are TRBV6-5 and TRBJ1-1; D is ambiguous. CDR1 MNHEY and CDR2 SVGAGI come from the germline V gene. The CDR3 is made up of 15 amino acids. The germline V and J ends were trimmed by 2 bases and 1 base, with 11 bases remaining between them. The CDR3 DNA reads TGTGCCAGCAGTTACGGAGCCCGTGGGAACACTGAAGCTTTCTTT. It is translated as CASSYGARGNTEAFF.

This sequence joins TRBV18 and TRBJ2-7, with TRBD1 matching over 12 bases. CDR3 size: 18 residues. CDR1 KGHSH and CDR2 LQKENI come from the germline V gene. The V segment lost 3 bases and the J segment 4 bases; nucleotides outside the gene matches: 13. DNA for the CDR3: TGTGCCAGCTCACCCCGGCCTTGGGGGACAGGGGGCGCGTACGAGCAGTACTTC. It encodes CASSPRPWGTGGAYEQYF.

This chain joins TRBV10-1 and TRBJ2-7, with 9 bases lining up with TRBD1. V lost 2 bases to trimming and J lost 2 bases; unmatched junction nucleotides: 7. Germline CDR1 WNHNN, CDR2 SYGVQD (reference sequence). CDR3 length equals 16 residues. CDR3 sequence reads: CASSEGRGTGTYEQYF. The CDR3 DNA follows: TGCGCCAGCAGTGAGGGGAGGGGGACAGGGACCTACGAGCAGTACTTC.

The V gene is TRBV9, the J gene TRBJ2-7; D is unresolved. The germline V gene has CDR1 SGDLS and CDR2 YYNGEE. V was clipped by 3 bases and J by 6 bases, with 13 bases between them. There are 13 residues in the CDR3. The CDR3 DNA reads TGTGCCAGCAGCGCAAACACCCGCGGCGAGCAGTACTTC. It encodes CASSANTRGEQYF.

The chain couples TRBV2 to TRBJ2-7; maybe TRBD1 (6 bases). The ends were cut back, 6 bases at V and 2 bases at J, with 14 bases in the middle. Germline V gene sequence: CDR1 SNHLY, CDR2 FYNNEI. There are 14 residues in the CDR3. The DNA of the CDR3 is TGTGCCAGCAGCTTAGGACAGAGAACCTACGAGCAGTACTTC. Translated: CASSLGQRTYEQYF.

The sample holds one count of this clone. The chain joins TRBV10-2 to TRBJ1-3; 8 bases line up with TRBD1. CDR1 WSHSY and CDR2 SAAADI come from the germline V gene. The trim removed 6 bases at V and 6 bases at J, leaving 7 bases unmatched. CDR3 length: 14 residues. This CDR3 reads CASRDPGGENTIYF. The CDR3 DNA sequence: TGCGCCAGCAGGGACCCAGGGGGCGAAAACACCATATATTTT.

The J gene is TRBJ1-6, the V gene TRBV18; TRBD1 is a possible D gene (6 bases). Germline loops: CDR1 KGHSH, CDR2 LQKENI. Trimming took 3 bases from V and 6 from J, leaving 12 bases between them. The CDR3 extends over 15 amino acids. The CDR3 sequence is CASSPRTDSNSPLHF. CDR3 sequence (DNA): TGTGCCAGCTCACCCCGGACAGACTCTAATTCACCCCTCCACTTT. Complete variable domain (other parts from reference TRBV18 and TRBJ1-6): NAGVMQNPRHLVRRRGQEARLRCSPMKGHSHVYWYRQLPEEGLKFMVYLQKENIIDESGMPKERFSAEFPKEGPSILRIQQVVRGDSAAYFCASSPRTDSNSPLHFGNGTRLTVT.

The chain recombines TRBV29-1 with TRBJ1-2, with a possible D match to TRBD1 (6 bases). This CDR3 comprises 14 residues. V lost 4 bases to trimming and J lost 0 bases, with 12 bases between them. Germline lookup yields CDR1 SQVTM and CDR2 ANQGSEA. CDR3 nucleotide sequence: TGCAGCGTTGTTGGACAGATTACTAACTATGGCTACACCTTC. Residues: CSVVGQITNYGYTF.

V is TRBV11-2 and J is TRBJ2-3, with a tentative D call TRBD2 (5 bases). This CDR3 contains 14 residues. V was shortened by 2 bases and J by 1 base, with 7 bases between the two germline ends. Germline V lookup: CDR1 SGHAT, CDR2 FQNNGV. CDR3 in DNA: TGTGCCAGCAGCTTACTTAGCGGCACAGATACGCAGTATTTT. The encoded protein is CASSLLSGTDTQYF.

The chain's CDR3 is CASSPGTGGDTQYF. CDR3 nucleotide sequence: TGTGCCAGCAGCCCTGGGACGGGGGGAGATACGCAGTATTTT. The rearrangement uses TRBV7-9 and TRBJ2-3; TRBD2 agrees at 7 bases. Germline CDR1 reads SEHNR; CDR2 reads FQNEAQ (reference sequence). CDR3 length: 14 residues. V lost 5 bases and J lost 5; bases outside the gene matches: 7. Using reference TRBV7-9 and TRBJ2-3 for the parts outside the CDR3, the full variable domain is DTGVSQNPRHKITKRGQNVTFRCDPISEHNRLYWYRQTLGQGPEFLTYFQNEAQLEKSRLLSDRFSAERPKGSFSTLEIQRTEQGDSAMYLCASSPGTGGDTQYFGPGTRLTVL.

The rearrangement links TRBV4-3 to TRBJ2-7; D perhaps matches TRBD2 (6 bases). Deletions cut 0 bases from V and 7 bases from J, with 10 bases between. CDR1 and CDR2 from the germline V gene are LGHNA and YSLEER. CDR3 length equals 13 residues. Written as DNA, the CDR3 is TGCGCCAGCAGCCAAGAAGACCGGGGGGAGCAGTACTTC. Translated, it gives CASSQEDRGEQYF.

The rearrangement joins TRBV2 to TRBJ1-6; 7 nucleotides align to TRBD1. Per germline, CDR1 SNHLY and CDR2 FYNNEI. The CDR3 covers 15 residues. The V and J ends lost 1 base and 7 bases, in that order; junction bases with no gene match: 4. CDR3 sequence (DNA): TGTGCCAGCAGTGAAGGGAGGACAGGAAATTCACCCCTCCACTTT. The encoded protein is CASSEGRTGNSPLHF.

The chain has TRBV7-2 and TRBJ2-1, with D perhaps TRBD2 (5 bases). Looked up from germline, CDR1 is SGHTA and CDR2 is FQGNSA. The CDR3 is made up of 15 amino acids. The V gene lost 7 bases and the J gene lost 1 base, with 14 bases spanning the gap. CDR3 sequence reads: CASTRDGISYNEQFF. In nucleotides, the CDR3 is TGTGCCAGCACCCGCGACGGGATATCCTACAATGAGCAGTTCTTC.

Concerning this clone itself: The identical CDR3 is also encoded by other nucleotide sequences in the sample. The rearrangement uses TRBV6-5 and TRBJ2-7; 7 nucleotides agree with TRBD1. V lost 6 bases to trimming and J lost 0 bases; unmatched junction nucleotides: 5. The CDR3 has 14 amino acids. Germline CDR1 MNHEY, CDR2 SVGAGI. CDR3 in amino acids: CASRQGTSSYEQYF. The CDR3 nucleotides read TGTGCCAGCAGACAGGGGACATCCTCCTACGAGCAGTACTTC.

This clone is a singleton in its sample. The CDR3 loop is CASSSYSAPSGEQYF. The CDR3 DNA reads TGTGCCAGCAGCTCCTACAGCGCACCCTCGGGGGAGCAGTACTTC. The rearrangement joins TRBV7-3 to TRBJ2-7; D perhaps matches TRBD2 (5 bases). The V gene's germline CDR1 is SGHTA and CDR2 FQGTGA. CDR3 length: 15 residues. Trimming removed 4 bases at V and 7 bases at J, with 20 bases between.

V gene TRBV6-6 combines with J gene TRBJ2-7, with 8 nucleotides matching TRBD1. Losses at the gene ends were 2 bases for V and 4 bases for J; bases not matched to a gene: 10. This CDR3 region has 16 residues. CDR1 is MNHNY and CDR2 is SVGAGI in the germline V gene (reference sequence). The CDR3 sequence: CASSYPGQAQGYEQYF. In DNA form, the CDR3 reads TGTGCCAGCAGTTACCCGGGACAGGCCCAGGGGTACGAGCAGTACTTC.

This clone was seen just once. The chain links TRBV28 to TRBJ2-7; a weak D match, TRBD2 (6 bases). The V end was cut by 6 bases, the J end by 0 bases, with 15 bases between. CDR1 is MDHEN and CDR2 is SYDVKM in the germline V gene. This CDR3 has 15 amino acids. This chain's CDR3 is CASRTRDGSSYEQYF. The CDR3 DNA reads TGTGCCAGCAGAACGCGGGACGGGAGCTCCTACGAGCAGTACTTC.

V usage is TRBV10-3 and J usage is TRBJ2-5; 7 bases fit TRBD1. Germline V lookup: CDR1 ENHRY, CDR2 SYGVKD. V gave up 3 bases and J gave up 2 bases; unmatched junction bases: 9. The CDR3 runs 16 residues. CDR3 amino acids: CAISDRERGQQETQYF. In nucleotides, the CDR3 is TGTGCCATCAGTGATCGGGAAAGGGGGCAACAAGAGACCCAGTACTTC.

The genes are TRBV6-6 and TRBJ2-5, with D perhaps matching TRBD2 (5 bases). Trimming removed 11 bases at V and 5 bases at J, with 12 bases between. Germline CDR1 is MNHNY and CDR2 is SVGAGI (reference sequence). The CDR3 sequence is 11 residues long. The CDR3 loop reads CAVVGSETQYF. The CDR3 DNA is TGTGCCGTGGTGGGGAGCGAGACCCAGTACTTC.

The table lists this clone with a count of one. The chain carries TRBV4-3 and TRBJ2-3; 7 bases are a match to TRBD1. CDR3 length: 18 residues. The germline V gene encodes CDR1 LGHNA and CDR2 YSLEER. With V trimmed by 0 bases and J by 3 bases, 12 bases remained unmatched. CDR3 in amino acids: CASSQDVSAGGRTDTQYF. The CDR3, as DNA: TGCGCCAGCAGCCAAGATGTCTCCGCAGGGGGTAGGACAGATACGCAGTATTTT.